This T cell receptor beta chain was captured in a study of brain T cells in children with intractable seizures. The sequenced cases were selected for having the highest brain T cell transcript signatures. Here immunoSEQ multiplex PCR was the method, and the copy in TCRdb shows in-frame clones only, minus some. The sample has 88,000 or so clones, around 90% seen once. V was trimmed by 3 bases and J by 6 bases, leaving 9 bases between them. The germline gives CDR1 SGHRS, CDR2 YFSETQ. The CDR3 has 13 amino acids. The genes are TRBV5-1 and TRBJ2-2; D is possibly TRBD1 (6 bases). This specimen consisted of peripheral blood, obtained at surgery. The sequence derives from a girl aged 2-10 years with Rasmussen encephalitis and intractable seizures. The CDR3 here is CASSSGEAGELFF. The CDR3 DNA reads TGCGCCAGCAGCTCAGGGGAAGCCGGGGAGCTGTTTTTT.